This section outlines one T cell receptor beta chain sequence together with its context. What it recognizes is unknown. Germline is not matched at one junction end, which may reflect a read error. Each CDR3 protein is one row after TCRdb ran MiXCR on the multiplex PCR reads. The table has around 250,000 distinct CDR3 sequences, less than 35% seen once. The data are from a study of breast tumors, draining lymph nodes, adjacent tissues. Broader study findings: Tumor and nontumor repertoires were significantly more similar in luminal-like than in basal-like breast cancer. Data only fit, rather than demonstrated, lymph node origin of most tumor T cells. Tumors had less TCR diversity than lymph nodes, more than nontumor tissue. Most tumor T cells seemingly derive from lymph node, then expand in tumor.

Samples came from axillary lymph nodes draining the breast cancer. Source material: axillary lymph node tissue. This clonotype was obtained from a female donor with breast cancer. Some clones in this sample may be carry-over from other donors' samples.

The DNA for the CDR3 is TGTGCTAGCAGCTTAGGGACAGGGGGACTAGCGGGAGGGACAGATACGCAGTATTTT. Amino acids: CASSLGTGGLAGGTDTQYF. The V gene is TRBV7-7, the J gene TRBJ2-3, with 16 bases fitting TRBD2. This CDR3 is built from 19 residues. CDR1 and CDR2 from the germline V gene are SSHAT and FNYEAQ (reference sequence).